One and the same sample provided the 24 T cell receptor beta chains below, sequenced in a study of blood T cell repertoires in COVID-19 (dated by TCRdb to about 2020). Library prep was done by the immunoSEQ multiplex PCR assay. Held by TCRdb, this immuneACCESS table contains in-frame sequences only and omits some clones. Under half of the omission traces to an unresolved V gene where checked; the cause of the rest is unknown. The sample contains 100,000 or so clones, 60% to 80% of them found a single time. The top ten hold 14% of the sample. The material sequenced was peripheral blood. These receptors were collected from a woman of 80 years or more with acute or convalescent COVID-19.

This clone was observed a single time. J is TRBJ2-7 and V is TRBV6-2 or TRBV6-3; D is possibly TRBD2 (5 bases). Between the trimmed V and J ends, which lost 2 bases and 1 base, there was a span of 15 bases. This CDR3 contains 16 residues. Germline CDR1 MNHEY, CDR2 SVGEGT. This CDR3 is CASSYPPDRDSYEQYF. Written as DNA, the CDR3 is TGTGCCAGCAGTTACCCTCCTGACCGGGATTCCTACGAGCAGTACTTC.

This chain uses TRBV7-9 with TRBJ2-5, with D possibly TRBD1 on 6 matching bases. The CDR3 loop spans 15 amino acids. The germline CDR1 and CDR2 sequences are SEHNR and FQNEAQ (reference sequence). The V and J ends lost 5 bases and 2 bases respectively, with 15 bases between them. CDR3 sequence reads: CASSNRVGAQETQYF. As DNA, the CDR3 is TGTGCCAGCAGCAACAGGGTTGGAGCACAAGAGACCCAGTACTTC.

The V and J genes are TRBV27 and TRBJ2-5; weak D call: TRBD2 (6 bases). CDR1 is MNHEY, CDR2 SMNVEV, per germline (reference sequence). V was shortened by 5 bases and J by 11 bases, with 15 bases between the two germline ends. CDR3 length: 12 residues. The chain's CDR3 is CASSKHFGTQYF. CDR3 DNA: TGTGCCAGCAGTAAGCATTTTGGGACTCAGTACTTC.

V gene TRBV3-1 (or the pseudogene TRBV3-2) combines with J gene TRBJ1-1; D gene unclear. V lost 0 bases, J lost 4 bases, and 6 bases lay in between. This CDR3 is 13 amino acids long. Germline-derived CDR1 and CDR2 are LGHDT and YNNKEL (reference sequence). Here the CDR3 reads CASSQEVATEAFF. DNA of the CDR3: TGTGCCAGCAGCCAAGAAGTGGCCACTGAAGCTTTCTTT.

This clone appeared a few times. V and J are TRBV6-6 and TRBJ1-2; 7 bases align to TRBD1. The CDR3 runs 15 residues. V lost 0 bases to trimming and J lost 5 bases; unmatched junction nucleotides: 6. Germline CDR1 and CDR2: MNHNY and SVGAGI (reference sequence). The CDR3 sequence: CASSYSGQDVYGYTF. The CDR3, as DNA: TGTGCCAGCAGTTACTCCGGACAGGATGTTTATGGCTACACCTTC.

V is TRBV2 and J is TRBJ1-1; 8 nucleotides match TRBD1. Unmatched junction bases numbered 7, after V lost 6 bases and J lost 7 bases. The V gene's germline CDR1 is SNHLY and CDR2 FYNNEI. There are 13 residues in the CDR3. CDR3: CASRDGTGNEAFF. The CDR3 DNA follows: TGTGCCAGCAGGGACGGGACAGGCAATGAAGCTTTCTTT. The entire variable domain, with the rest obtained from reference TRBV2 and TRBJ1-1, is as follows: EPEVTQTPSHQVTQMGQEVILRCVPISNHLYFYWYRQILGQKVEFLVSFYNNEISEKSEIFDDQFSVERPDGSNFTLKIRSTKLEDSAMYFCASRDGTGNEAFFGQGTRLTVV.

This clone appeared once. The V call is TRBV27, the J call TRBJ2-3; 12 nucleotides align to TRBD2. The CDR3 length is 15 residues. J lost 4 bases, V lost 4 bases, and 3 bases had no gene match. From germline, CDR1 is MNHEY and CDR2 SMNVEV (reference sequence). The CDR3: CASSSSGGAPDTQYF. CDR3 nucleotide sequence: TGTGCCAGCAGTTCTAGCGGGGGGGCCCCAGATACGCAGTATTTT.

This clone was recorded a few times. J is TRBJ2-7 and V is TRBV5-5; D is perhaps TRBD1 (6 bases). CDR1 is SGHKS and CDR2 is YYEKEE in the germline V gene (reference sequence). CDR3 length: 15 residues. Trimming pared 2 bases from V and 1 base from J, leaving 13 bases between. Here the CDR3 DNA reads TGTGCCAGCAGCTTAGGGCCAGGGGAGTCCTACGAGCAGTACTTC. Amino acid sequence: CASSLGPGESYEQYF.

This clone was observed at least ten times. The CDR3 spells CASSIGQGGEKLFF. The CDR3 coding sequence is TGTGCCAGCAGCATCGGACAGGGGGGGGAAAAACTGTTTTTT. The V call is TRBV7-6, the J call TRBJ1-4, with 10 bases fitting TRBD1. The CDR3 is made up of 14 amino acids. Germline values: CDR1 SGHVS, CDR2 FNYEAQ. Germline trimming cut 5 bases from V and 8 bases from J; bases unmatched to any gene: 5. Full variable domain (outside the CDR3, taken from reference TRBV7-6 and TRBJ1-4): GAGVSQSPRYKVTKRGQDVALRCDPISGHVSLYWYRQALGQGPEFLTYFNYEAQQDKSGLPNDRFSAERPEGSISTLTIQRTEQRDSAMYRCASSIGQGGEKLFFGSGTQLSVL.

The chain employs TRBV9 and TRBJ1-2; D ambiguous. With 4 bases removed from V and 8 bases from J, the gap between germline ends came to 21 bases. The CDR3 length is 15 residues. Germline V lookup: CDR1 SGDLS, CDR2 YYNGEE. The CDR3 DNA is TGTGCCAGCAGCTTAGAGACATGGGCGGGCTTCGGCTACACCTTC. Translated: CASSLETWAGFGYTF.

This clone was counted a single time. The V call is TRBV7-3, the J call TRBJ2-3, with D unclear. The germline gives CDR1 SGHTA, CDR2 FQGTGA. Trimming removed 2 bases from V and 2 bases from J, with 11 bases in between. The CDR3 totals 15 residues. The CDR3 sequence: CASSLLKQPTDTQYF. The CDR3 DNA sequence: TGTGCCAGCAGCTTATTAAAACAGCCCACAGATACGCAGTATTTT.

About this clone itself: Mismatch with germline at one junction end may stem from a read error. The chain joins TRBV28 to TRBJ2-7; 10 bases align to TRBD2. Germline assignment: CDR1 MDHEN and CDR2 SYDVKM. The CDR3 extends over 11 amino acids. CDR3 sequence: CASTDWGTSAF. CDR3 coding DNA: TGTGCCAGTACCGATTGGGGGACTAGCGCGTTC.

This clone was seen a handful of times. The rearrangement joins TRBV4-3 to TRBJ2-7; TRBD1 is a possible D gene (5 bases). The CDR3 extends over 13 amino acids. Trimming shortened V by 1 base and J by 6 bases, and 10 bases separated the two germline ends. Per germline, CDR1 LGHNA and CDR2 YSLEER. The CDR3: CASSQARASEQYF. In DNA form, the CDR3 reads TGCGCCAGCAGCCAAGCCAGGGCATCCGAGCAGTACTTC.

This chain uses TRBV29-1 with TRBJ1-3; 8 bases are a match to TRBD1. CDR3 length: 15 amino acids. CDR1 and CDR2 (germline): SQVTM, ANQGSEA. The ends lost 4 bases at V and 0 bases at J; junction bases unmatched: 5. CDR3 DNA sequence: TGCAGCGTTGGGACAGGGATTCTCTCTGGAAACACCATATATTTT. Residues: CSVGTGILSGNTIYF.

The chain recombines TRBV2 with TRBJ1-4, with D maybe TRBD1 (5 bases). CDR3 length: 14 residues. Trimming removed 7 bases from V and 8 bases from J, with 17 bases in between. CDR1 and CDR2 from the germline V gene are SNHLY and FYNNEI. As DNA, the CDR3 is TGTGCCAGCACCGGAGGGGCCCGGGGGGAAAAACTGTTTTTT. Its protein product is CASTGGARGEKLFF.

This clone was detected ten times or more. J is TRBJ2-2 and V is TRBV4-2, with 15 bases identical to TRBD2. The CDR3 covers 18 residues. J was trimmed by 6 bases and V by 0 bases; bases with no gene match: 5. The germline V gene encodes CDR1 LGHNA and CDR2 YNFKEQ. CDR3 sequence reads: CASSQDGTSGGTAGELFF. Here the CDR3 DNA reads TGTGCCAGCAGCCAAGACGGGACTAGCGGGGGGACAGCCGGGGAGCTGTTTTTT.

The CDR3 nucleotides read TGTGCCAGCTCACCACTCCAAGCCGGACAGGGTTTCACTGAAGCTTTCTTT. Translated, it gives CASSPLQAGQGFTEAFF. This chain connects TRBV18 to TRBJ1-1, with 8 nucleotides matching TRBD1. The CDR3 extends over 17 amino acids. The ends lost 1 base at V and 4 bases at J; junction bases unmatched: 11. Per germline, CDR1 KGHSH and CDR2 LQKENI. The variable domain in full, completed from reference TRBV18 and TRBJ1-1, reads NAGVMQNPRHLVRRRGQEARLRCSPMKGHSHVYWYRQLPEEGLKFMVYLQKENIIDESGMPKERFSAEFPKEGPSILRIQQVVRGDSAAYFCASSPLQAGQGFTEAFFGQGTRLTVV.

This clone was counted between two and nine times. This chain links TRBV29-1 with TRBJ2-2; no definite D call. This CDR3 region has 15 residues. V lost 4 bases to trimming and J lost 0 bases, with 12 bases between them. Germline V gene sequence: CDR1 SQVTM, CDR2 ANQGSEA. CDR3 sequence (DNA): TGCAGCGTTGTGATTAGTCAATCGAACACCGGGGAGCTGTTTTTT. Protein: CSVVISQSNTGELFF.

The chain combines TRBV7-3 with TRBJ2-7, with a weak D call TRBD1 (6 bases). Germline V gene data show CDR1 as SGHTA and CDR2 as FQGTGA. With 2 bases removed from V and 3 bases from J, the gap between germline ends came to 8 bases. This CDR3 has 13 amino acids. The CDR3 loop is CASSLGQHYEQYF. CDR3 nucleotides: TGTGCCAGCAGCTTAGGACAGCACTACGAGCAGTACTTC.

The chain uses TRBV6-2 or TRBV6-3 and TRBJ1-5, with D unclear. The CDR3 length is 14 residues. V was cut by 5 bases and J by 4 bases, with 12 bases left in between. The germline gives CDR1 MNHEY, CDR2 SVGEGT. This CDR3 is CASSPVEENQPQHF. The CDR3 nucleotides are TGTGCCAGCAGTCCCGTCGAGGAGAATCAGCCCCAGCATTTT.

The V gene is TRBV5-1, the J gene TRBJ1-1, with D uncertain. The CDR3 covers 13 residues. Per the germline V gene, CDR1 is SGHRS and CDR2 is YFSETQ. V was pared by 4 bases and J by 10 bases, with 17 bases between. The CDR3 DNA reads TGCGCCAGCAGCCGGGATGGCGGAATAGGAGCTTTCTTT. This encodes CASSRDGGIGAFF.

The chain recombines TRBV10-3 with TRBJ1-2, with 8 positions matching TRBD1. Germline V CDR1 and CDR2: ENHRY, SYGVKD. Germline trimming cut 4 bases from V and 4 bases from J; bases unmatched to any gene: 14. The CDR3 length is 17 residues. This CDR3 is CAISGTGSTNFSYGYTF. The DNA of the CDR3 is TGTGCCATCAGTGGGACAGGGTCGACTAACTTCAGCTATGGCTACACCTTC.

This clone has just a few counts. For the CDR3, the DNA is TGTGCCAGCAGTTGGGACTACACAGATACGCAGTATTTT. It specifies CASSWDYTDTQYF. This chain uses TRBV28 with TRBJ2-3; 7 bases fit TRBD2. V lost 4 bases to trimming and J lost 2 bases; unmatched junction nucleotides: 0. CDR3 length: 13 amino acids. CDR1 and CDR2 from the germline V gene are MDHEN and SYDVKM.

The chain uses TRBV7-9 and TRBJ2-5; 10 bases map to TRBD1. Germline CDR1 SEHNR, CDR2 FQNEAQ (reference sequence). V lost 1 base and J lost 6; bases outside the gene matches: 11. The CDR3 runs to 17 residues. The CDR3 DNA follows: TGTGCCAGCAGCTTAGGCTCGATGACAGGGGGCGGACAGACCCAGTACTTC. Its translation: CASSLGSMTGGGQTQYF.